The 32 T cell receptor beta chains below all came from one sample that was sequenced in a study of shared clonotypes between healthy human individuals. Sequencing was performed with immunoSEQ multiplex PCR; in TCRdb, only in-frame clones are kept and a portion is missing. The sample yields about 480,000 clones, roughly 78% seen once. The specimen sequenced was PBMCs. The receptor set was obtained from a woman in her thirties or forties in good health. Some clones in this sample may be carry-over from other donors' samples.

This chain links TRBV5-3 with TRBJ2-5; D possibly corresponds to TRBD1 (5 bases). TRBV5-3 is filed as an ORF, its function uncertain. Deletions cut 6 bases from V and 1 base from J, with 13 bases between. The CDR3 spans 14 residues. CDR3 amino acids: CARNTPQGQETQYF. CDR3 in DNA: TGTGCCAGAAACACCCCGCAGGGCCAAGAGACCCAGTACTTC.

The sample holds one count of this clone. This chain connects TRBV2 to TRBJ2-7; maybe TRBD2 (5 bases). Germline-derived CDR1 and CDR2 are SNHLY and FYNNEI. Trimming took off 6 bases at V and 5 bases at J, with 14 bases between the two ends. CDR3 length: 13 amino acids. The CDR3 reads CASRGDKVHEQYF. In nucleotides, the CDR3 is TGTGCCAGCAGGGGAGACAAGGTACACGAGCAGTACTTC.

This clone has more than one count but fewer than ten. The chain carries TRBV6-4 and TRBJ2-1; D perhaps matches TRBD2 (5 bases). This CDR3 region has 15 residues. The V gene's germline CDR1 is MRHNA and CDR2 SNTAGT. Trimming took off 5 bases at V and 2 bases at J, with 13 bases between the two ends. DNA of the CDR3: TGTGCCAGCAGTCGTAGCGAGGGAACCTACAATGAGCAGTTCTTC. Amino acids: CASSRSEGTYNEQFF.

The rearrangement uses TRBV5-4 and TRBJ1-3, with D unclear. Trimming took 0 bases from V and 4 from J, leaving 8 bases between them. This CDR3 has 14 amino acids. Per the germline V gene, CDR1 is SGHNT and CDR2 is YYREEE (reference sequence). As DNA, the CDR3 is TGTGCCAGCAGCTTGGGTGCAGGCGGAAACACCATATATTTT. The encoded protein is CASSLGAGGNTIYF.

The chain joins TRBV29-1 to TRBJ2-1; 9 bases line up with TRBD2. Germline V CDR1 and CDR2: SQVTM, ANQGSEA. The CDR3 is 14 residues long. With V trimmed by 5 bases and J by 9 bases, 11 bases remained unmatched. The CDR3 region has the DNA TGCAGCGTTTCTCTGCTAGCGGGAAAGGTTGAGCAGTTCTTC. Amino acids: CSVSLLAGKVEQFF.

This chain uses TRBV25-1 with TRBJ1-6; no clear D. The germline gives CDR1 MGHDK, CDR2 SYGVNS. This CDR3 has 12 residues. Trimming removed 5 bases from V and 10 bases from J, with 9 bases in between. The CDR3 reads CASSIYGSPLHF. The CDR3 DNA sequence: TGTGCCAGCAGTATATACGGCTCACCCCTCCACTTT. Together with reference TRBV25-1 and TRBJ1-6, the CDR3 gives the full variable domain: EADIYQTPRYLVIGTGKKITLECSQTMGHDKMYWYQQDPGMELHLIHYSYGVNSTEKGDLSSESTVSRIRTEHFPLTLESARPSHTSQYLCASSIYGSPLHFGNGTRLTVT.

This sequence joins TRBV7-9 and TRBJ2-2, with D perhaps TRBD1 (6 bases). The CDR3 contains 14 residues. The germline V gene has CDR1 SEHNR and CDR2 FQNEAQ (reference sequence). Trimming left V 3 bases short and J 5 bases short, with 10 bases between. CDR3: CASSFNRDTGELFF. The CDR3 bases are TGTGCCAGCAGCTTCAACAGGGATACCGGGGAGCTGTTTTTT.

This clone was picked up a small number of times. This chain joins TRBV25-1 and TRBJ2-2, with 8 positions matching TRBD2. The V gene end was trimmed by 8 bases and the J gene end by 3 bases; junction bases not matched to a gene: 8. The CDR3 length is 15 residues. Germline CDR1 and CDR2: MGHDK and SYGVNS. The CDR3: CASGGLDRDTGELFF. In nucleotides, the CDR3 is TGTGCCAGCGGGGGACTAGATAGAGACACCGGGGAGCTGTTTTTT.

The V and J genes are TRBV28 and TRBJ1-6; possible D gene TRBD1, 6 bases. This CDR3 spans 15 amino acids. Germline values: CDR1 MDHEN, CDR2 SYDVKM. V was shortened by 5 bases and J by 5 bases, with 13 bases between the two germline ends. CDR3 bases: TGTGCCAGCAGTCTTCGTGACAGGAATAATTCACCCCTCCACTTT. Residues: CASSLRDRNNSPLHF.

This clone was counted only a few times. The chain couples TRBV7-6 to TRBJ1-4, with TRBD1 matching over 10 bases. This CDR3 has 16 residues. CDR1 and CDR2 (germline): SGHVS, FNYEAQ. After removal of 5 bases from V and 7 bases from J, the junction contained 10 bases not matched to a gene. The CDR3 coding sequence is TGTGCCAGCAGCCTTTCGACAGGGGACAGGGGTGAAAAACTGTTTTTT. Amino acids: CASSLSTGDRGEKLFF.

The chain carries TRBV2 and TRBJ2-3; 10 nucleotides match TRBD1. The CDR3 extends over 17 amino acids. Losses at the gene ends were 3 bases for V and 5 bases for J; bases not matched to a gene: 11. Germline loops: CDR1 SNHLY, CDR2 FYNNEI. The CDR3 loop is CASSESSRQGARDTQYF. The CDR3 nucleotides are TGTGCCAGCAGTGAGTCTTCCCGACAGGGGGCGAGAGATACGCAGTATTTT. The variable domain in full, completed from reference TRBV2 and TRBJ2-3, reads EPEVTQTPSHQVTQMGQEVILRCVPISNHLYFYWYRQILGQKVEFLVSFYNNEISEKSEIFDDQFSVERPDGSNFTLKIRSTKLEDSAMYFCASSESSRQGARDTQYFGPGTRLTVL.

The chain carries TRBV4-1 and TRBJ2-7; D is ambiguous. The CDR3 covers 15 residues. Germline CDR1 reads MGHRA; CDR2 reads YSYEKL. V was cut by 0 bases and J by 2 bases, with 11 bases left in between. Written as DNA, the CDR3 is TGCGCCAGCAGCCAAGAGGGCTTGCCAACCTACGAGCAGTACTTC. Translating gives CASSQEGLPTYEQYF.

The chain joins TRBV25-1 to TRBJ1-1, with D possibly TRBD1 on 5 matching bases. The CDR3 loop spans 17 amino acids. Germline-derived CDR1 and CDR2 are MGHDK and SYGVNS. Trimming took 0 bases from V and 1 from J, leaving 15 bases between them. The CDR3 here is CASSEYATGQGNTEAFF. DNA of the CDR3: TGTGCCAGCAGTGAATATGCGACTGGGCAGGGGAACACTGAAGCTTTCTTT.

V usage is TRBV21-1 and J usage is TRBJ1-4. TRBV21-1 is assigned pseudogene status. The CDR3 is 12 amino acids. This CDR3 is CASSRFWLGLFF. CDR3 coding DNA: TGTGCCAGCAGCAGGTTTTGGCTGGGACTGTTTTTT.

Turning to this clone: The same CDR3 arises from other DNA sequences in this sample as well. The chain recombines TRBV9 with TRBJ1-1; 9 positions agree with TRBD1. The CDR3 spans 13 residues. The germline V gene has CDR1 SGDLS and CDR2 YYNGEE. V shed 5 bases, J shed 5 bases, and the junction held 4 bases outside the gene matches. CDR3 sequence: CASSPTGGTEAFF. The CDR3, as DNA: TGTGCCAGCAGTCCGACAGGGGGGACTGAAGCTTTCTTT.

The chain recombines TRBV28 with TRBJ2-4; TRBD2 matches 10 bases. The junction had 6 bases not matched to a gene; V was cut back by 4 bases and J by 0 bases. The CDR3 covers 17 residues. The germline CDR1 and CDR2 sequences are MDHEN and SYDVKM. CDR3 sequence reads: CASSSAGLASAKNIQYF. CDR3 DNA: TGTGCCAGCAGTTCAGCGGGACTAGCGTCAGCCAAAAACATTCAGTACTTC.

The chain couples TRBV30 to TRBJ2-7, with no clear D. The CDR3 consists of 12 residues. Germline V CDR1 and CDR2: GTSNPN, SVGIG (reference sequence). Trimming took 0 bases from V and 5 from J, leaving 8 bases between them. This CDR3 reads CAWSVLGDEQYF. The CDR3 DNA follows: TGTGCCTGGAGTGTACTTGGCGACGAGCAGTACTTC.

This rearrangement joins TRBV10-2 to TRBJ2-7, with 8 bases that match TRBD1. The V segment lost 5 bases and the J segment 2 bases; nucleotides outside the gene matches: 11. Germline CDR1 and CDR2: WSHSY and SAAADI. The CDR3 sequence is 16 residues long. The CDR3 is CASSHTGQGTPYEQYF. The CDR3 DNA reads TGCGCCAGCAGTCATACAGGACAGGGTACGCCCTACGAGCAGTACTTC.

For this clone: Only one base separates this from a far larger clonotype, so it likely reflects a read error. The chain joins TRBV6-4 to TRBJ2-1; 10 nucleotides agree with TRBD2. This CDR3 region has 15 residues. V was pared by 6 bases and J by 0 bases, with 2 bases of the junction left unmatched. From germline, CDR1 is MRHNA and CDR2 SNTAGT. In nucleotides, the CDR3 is TGTGCCAGCAGCTCTAGCGGGAGCTCCTACAATGAGCAGTTCTTC. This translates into CASSSSGSSYNEQFF.

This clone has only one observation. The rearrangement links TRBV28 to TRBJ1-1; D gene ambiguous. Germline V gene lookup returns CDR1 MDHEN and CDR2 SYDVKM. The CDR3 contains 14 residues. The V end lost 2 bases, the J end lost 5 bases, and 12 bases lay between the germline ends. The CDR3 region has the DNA TGTGCCAGCAGTTTACCCACCACAATAACTGAAGCTTTCTTT. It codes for CASSLPTTITEAFF.

The CDR3 loop is CASSPAGVGANVLTF. Here the CDR3 DNA reads TGTGCCAGCAGCCCGGCTGGGGTCGGGGCCAACGTCCTGACTTTC. This chain uses TRBV7-8 with TRBJ2-6; D remains ambiguous. The CDR3 covers 15 residues. Germline assignment: CDR1 SGHVS and CDR2 FQNEAQ. Trimming removed 5 bases from V and 4 bases from J, with 12 bases in between.

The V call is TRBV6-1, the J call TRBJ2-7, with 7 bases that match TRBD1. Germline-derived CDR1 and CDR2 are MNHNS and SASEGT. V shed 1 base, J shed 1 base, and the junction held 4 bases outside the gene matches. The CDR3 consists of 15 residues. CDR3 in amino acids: CASSEEAGGSYEQYF. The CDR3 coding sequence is TGTGCCAGCAGTGAAGAGGCAGGGGGTTCCTACGAGCAGTACTTC.

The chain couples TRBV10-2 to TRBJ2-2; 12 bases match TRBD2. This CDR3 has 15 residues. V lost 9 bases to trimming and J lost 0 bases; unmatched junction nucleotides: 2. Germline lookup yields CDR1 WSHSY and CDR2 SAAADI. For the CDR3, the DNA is TGCGCCAGTCGACTAGCGGGAGCGAACACCGGGGAGCTGTTTTTT. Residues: CASRLAGANTGELFF.

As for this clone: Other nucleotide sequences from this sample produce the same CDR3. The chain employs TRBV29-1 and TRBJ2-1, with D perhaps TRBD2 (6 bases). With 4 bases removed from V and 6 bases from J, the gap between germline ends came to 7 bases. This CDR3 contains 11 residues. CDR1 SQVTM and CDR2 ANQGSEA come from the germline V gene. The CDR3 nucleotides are TGCAGCGTTGTGGGGGGCAATGAGCAGTTCTTC. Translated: CSVVGGNEQFF.

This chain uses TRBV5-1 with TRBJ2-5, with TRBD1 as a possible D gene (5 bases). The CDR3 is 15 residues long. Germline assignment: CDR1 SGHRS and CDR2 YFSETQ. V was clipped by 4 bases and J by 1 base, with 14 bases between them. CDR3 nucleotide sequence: TGCGCCAGCAGCGCCACTTTGACAGTCCAAGAGACCCAGTACTTC. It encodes CASSATLTVQETQYF.

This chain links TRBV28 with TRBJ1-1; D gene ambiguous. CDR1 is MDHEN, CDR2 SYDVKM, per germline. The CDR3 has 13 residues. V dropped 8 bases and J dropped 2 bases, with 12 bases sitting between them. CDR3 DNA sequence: TGTGCCAGCCGTAGCGGAGTCAACACTGAAGCTTTCTTT. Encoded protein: CASRSGVNTEAFF. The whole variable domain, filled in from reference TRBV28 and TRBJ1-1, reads DVKVTQSSRYLVKRTGEKVFLECVQDMDHENMFWYRQDPGLGLRLIYFSYDVKMKEKGDIPEGYSVSREKKERFSLILESASTNQTSMYLCASRSGVNTEAFFGQGTRLTVV.

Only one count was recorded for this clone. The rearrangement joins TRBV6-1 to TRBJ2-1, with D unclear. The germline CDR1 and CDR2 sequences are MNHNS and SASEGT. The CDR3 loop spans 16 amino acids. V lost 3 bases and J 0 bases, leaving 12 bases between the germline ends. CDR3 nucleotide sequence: TGTGCCAGCAGTGAGATTCCGGCAGGCTCCTACAATGAGCAGTTCTTC. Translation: CASSEIPAGSYNEQFF.

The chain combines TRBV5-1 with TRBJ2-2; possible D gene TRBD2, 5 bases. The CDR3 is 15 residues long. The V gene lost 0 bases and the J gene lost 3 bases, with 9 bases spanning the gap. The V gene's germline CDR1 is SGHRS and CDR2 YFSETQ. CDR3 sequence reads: CASSLALADTGELFF. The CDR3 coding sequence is TGCGCCAGCAGCTTGGCTCTAGCCGACACCGGGGAGCTGTTTTTT.

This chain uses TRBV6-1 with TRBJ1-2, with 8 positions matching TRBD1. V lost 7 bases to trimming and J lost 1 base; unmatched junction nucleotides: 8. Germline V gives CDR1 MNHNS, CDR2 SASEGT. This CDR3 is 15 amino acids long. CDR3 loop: CASNPRDRSNYGYTF. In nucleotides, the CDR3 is TGTGCCAGCAACCCACGGGACAGGAGTAACTATGGCTACACCTTC.

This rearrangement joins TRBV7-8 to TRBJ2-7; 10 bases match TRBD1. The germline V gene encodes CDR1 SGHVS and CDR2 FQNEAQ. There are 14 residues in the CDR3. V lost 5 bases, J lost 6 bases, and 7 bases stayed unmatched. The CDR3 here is CASSRQGAPFEQYF. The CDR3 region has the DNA TGTGCCAGCAGCCGACAGGGGGCGCCGTTCGAGCAGTACTTC.

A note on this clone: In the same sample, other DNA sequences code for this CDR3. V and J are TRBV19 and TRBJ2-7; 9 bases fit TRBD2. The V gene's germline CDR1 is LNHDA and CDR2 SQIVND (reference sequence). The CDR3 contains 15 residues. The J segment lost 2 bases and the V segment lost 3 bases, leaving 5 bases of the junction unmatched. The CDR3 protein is CASSIGASGTYEQYF. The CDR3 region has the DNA TGTGCCAGTAGTATCGGGGCTAGCGGGACCTACGAGCAGTACTTC.

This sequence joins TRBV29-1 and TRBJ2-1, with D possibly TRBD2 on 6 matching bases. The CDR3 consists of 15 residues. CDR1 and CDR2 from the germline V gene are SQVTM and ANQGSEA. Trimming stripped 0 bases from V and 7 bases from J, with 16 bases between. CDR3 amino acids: CSVEDGSGSGNEQFF. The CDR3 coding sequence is TGCAGCGTTGAAGATGGGAGTGGGAGCGGGAATGAGCAGTTCTTC.